The next 11 T cell receptor beta chains were all read from a single sample in a study of blood T cell repertoires in COVID-19. This table comes from immunoSEQ multiplex PCR, and its TCRdb copy is limited to in-frame clones, with some not included. The sample includes 200,000 to 250,000 clones, around 81% of them seen just once. The sequencing input was peripheral blood. The source is a woman aged 60-75 years with active or convalescent COVID-19.

The chain links TRBV11-2 to TRBJ2-1, with D perhaps TRBD1 (8 bases). This CDR3 is 15 amino acids long. V lost 7 bases and J 3 bases, leaving 16 bases between the germline ends. From germline, CDR1 is SGHAT and CDR2 FQNNGV. The CDR3 protein is CASTLQGGIYNEQFF. The CDR3 coding sequence is TGTGCCAGCACCCTACAGGGGGGGATCTACAATGAGCAGTTCTTC.

V is TRBV7-2 and J is TRBJ1-5; D unclear. Germline CDR1 SGHTA, CDR2 FQGNSA. The CDR3 extends over 14 amino acids. V lost 3 bases, J lost 3 bases, and 9 bases lay in between. CDR3: CASSFGVLNQPQHF. CDR3 sequence (DNA): TGTGCCAGCAGCTTCGGGGTCCTCAATCAGCCCCAGCATTTT.

The chain uses TRBV24-1 and TRBJ2-7; D is possibly TRBD2 (7 bases). V lost 1 base, J lost 2 bases, and 23 bases lay in between. CDR3 length equals 19 residues. Per germline, CDR1 KGHDR and CDR2 SFDVKD. The CDR3 loop is CATSDLRGAAPGIPYEQYF. In DNA form, the CDR3 reads TGTGCCACCAGTGATTTACGGGGGGCAGCCCCGGGAATTCCCTACGAGCAGTACTTC.

This clone was observed a few times. V gene TRBV30 combines with J gene TRBJ1-5, with TRBD1 as a possible D gene (6 bases). CDR1 and CDR2 from the germline V gene are GTSNPN and SVGIG (reference sequence). The CDR3 is 14 amino acids. The V end lost 0 bases, the J end lost 3 bases, and 9 bases lay between the germline ends. DNA for the CDR3: TGTGCCTGGAGTGTACAGGGAAACAATCAGCCCCAGCATTTT. Translating gives CAWSVQGNNQPQHF.

The chain recombines TRBV9 with TRBJ2-5; 9 positions match TRBD1. The CDR3 covers 15 residues. CDR1 SGDLS and CDR2 YYNGEE come from the germline V gene. V lost 2 bases and J lost 5; bases outside the gene matches: 7. CDR3 coding DNA: TGTGCCAGCAGCGTTGGGACAGGGATGATGGAGACCCAGTACTTC. Amino acid sequence: CASSVGTGMMETQYF.

This clone is a singleton in its sample. The chain links TRBV12-3 or TRBV12-4 to TRBJ2-1; tentative D call: TRBD2 (5 bases). V shed 6 bases and J shed 6 bases, with 12 bases lying between them. This CDR3 has 13 residues. Here the CDR3 reads CASSLTSSNEQFF. CDR3 coding DNA: TGTGCCAGCAGCCTTACTAGTTCCAATGAGCAGTTCTTC.

The chain uses TRBV7-2 and TRBJ2-5, with a weak D call TRBD2 (7 bases). The CDR3 runs 14 residues. From germline, CDR1 is SGHTA and CDR2 FQGNSA. Trimming left V 0 bases short and J 5 bases short, with 10 bases between. CDR3 region: CASSLAGGQETQYF. The CDR3 region has the DNA TGTGCCAGCAGCTTAGCGGGGGGGCAGGAGACCCAGTACTTC.

This clone came up many times. This chain uses TRBV11-3 with TRBJ2-2; D unresolved. V gave up 6 bases and J gave up 0 bases, with 8 bases separating them. Germline-derived CDR1 and CDR2 are SGHNT and YENEEA. The CDR3 sequence is 14 residues long. The CDR3 DNA reads as TGTGCCAGCAGGGCCAGCGCGAACACCGGGGAGCTGTTTTTT. This encodes CASRASANTGELFF.

This clone was counted a single time. The chain uses TRBV29-1 and TRBJ2-5; 7 nucleotides agree with TRBD2. The CDR3 totals 13 residues. V trimming: 0 bases; J trimming: 7 bases; junction bases outside the gene matches: 5. Germline V gives CDR1 SQVTM, CDR2 ANQGSEA. This CDR3 reads CSVEEAPGGTQYF. As DNA, the CDR3 is TGCAGCGTTGAAGAAGCCCCGGGGGGGACCCAGTACTTC.

The chain combines TRBV19 with TRBJ1-5; 7 nucleotides match TRBD1. The CDR3 consists of 18 residues. The germline V gene encodes CDR1 LNHDA and CDR2 SQIVND (reference sequence). Germline trimming cut 3 bases from V and 4 bases from J; bases unmatched to any gene: 15. In nucleotides, the CDR3 is TGTGCCAGTAGTATCAGGGGAGTTAACCGGGACAGAAATCAGCCCCAGCATTTT. The encoded protein is CASSIRGVNRDRNQPQHF.

This chain uses TRBV5-8 with TRBJ2-2; D gene unclear. The CDR3 is 17 amino acids. Trimming removed 5 bases at V and 5 bases at J, with 22 bases between. Germline CDR1 reads SGHTS; CDR2 reads YDEGEE. CDR3 sequence: CASSLTRVIIETGELFF. CDR3 DNA: TGTGCCAGCAGTCTTACCCGGGTGATAATAGAAACCGGGGAGCTGTTTTTT.